The subject of this entry is one T cell receptor beta chain. The record originates from a study of type 1 and type 2 diabetes patients. Study-wide context: From PBMCs, CD4+ and CD8+ T cells were isolated by magnetic microbeads.

Trimming took 1 base from V and 6 from J, leaving 8 bases between them. The CDR3 consists of 13 residues. Germline V gives CDR1 SGHRS, CDR2 YFSETQ. Amplification started from genomic DNA. Amplification of the beta chain CDR3 used 30 forward and 13 reverse multiplex primers. TCRdb re-called the multiplex PCR reads with MiXCR, one entry per CDR3 protein. The sample consists of about 290,000 distinct CDR3 sequences, around 50% of them appearing once. The source material was peripheral blood mononuclear cells (PBMCs). The TCR sequence derives from a man between 18 and 29 years old with type 2 diabetes. The chain combines TRBV5-1 with TRBJ2-1, with D possibly being TRBD1 (5 bases). The CDR3 loop reads CASSLQGFNEQFF. The CDR3 bases are TGCGCCAGCAGCTTGCAGGGTTTCAATGAGCAGTTCTTC. The whole variable domain, filled in from reference TRBV5-1 and TRBJ2-1, reads KAGVTQTPRYLIKTRGQQVTLSCSPISGHRSVSWYQQTPGQGLQFLFEYFSETQRNKGNFPGRFSGRQFSNSRSEMNVSTLELGDSALYLCASSLQGFNEQFFGPGTRLTVL.